Described below is a single T cell receptor (beta chain) sequence and its context. This entry comes from a study of blood T cell repertoires in COVID-19. Study in general: Some COVID-19 samples were acute and others convalescent; all came from the United States, Italy and Spain. Sources were T cells, B-cell-depleted T cells, or PBMCs; the material itself was cDNA or gDNA.

CDR3 size: 15 residues. Germline lookup yields CDR1 SEHNR and CDR2 FQNEAQ (reference sequence). Between the trimmed V and J ends, which lost 0 bases and 4 bases, there was a span of 10 bases. Under the authors' procedure: For nucleated cells, counts were estimated from reference gene primer amplification. Generated by immunoSEQ multiplex PCR, the TCRdb table keeps only in-frame clones and is missing some. V, J and clone size are those of that table, while D and trimming were read from the DNA. The sample consists of fewer than 80,000 clones, nearly 90% of them appearing once. The receptor was isolated from a woman aged 45-59 years with active COVID-19. The sample consisted of peripheral blood. The rearrangement links TRBV7-9 to TRBJ2-1; D remains unclear. The CDR3 region is CASSLAVTRYNEQFF. Written as DNA, the CDR3 is TGTGCCAGCAGCTTAGCGGTCACGAGGTACAATGAGCAGTTCTTC. The whole variable domain, filled in from reference TRBV7-9 and TRBJ2-1, reads DTGVSQNPRHKITKRGQNVTFRCDPISEHNRLYWYRQTLGQGPEFLTYFQNEAQLEKSRLLSDRFSAERPKGSFSTLEIQRTEQGDSAMYLCASSLAVTRYNEQFFGPGTRLTVL.